These 21 T cell receptor beta chains were sequenced from one sample in a study of blood T cell repertoires in COVID-19. Here immunoSEQ multiplex PCR was the method, and the copy in TCRdb shows in-frame clones only, minus some. The sample shows about 140,000 clones, 65% to 85% of them seen only once. Material: peripheral blood. The source is an older woman with acute or convalescent COVID-19.

J is TRBJ1-6 and V is TRBV6-5; D is undetermined. Per germline, CDR1 MNHEY and CDR2 SVGAGI. V lost 4 bases and J 13 bases, leaving 14 bases between the germline ends. CDR3 size: 13 residues. The CDR3 sequence is CASSLWPNTPLHF. In DNA form, the CDR3 reads TGTGCCAGCAGTTTGTGGCCAAATACCCCCCTCCACTTT.

The chain combines TRBV7-9 with TRBJ2-7; D unclear. The CDR3 totals 16 residues. From germline, CDR1 is SEHNR and CDR2 FQNEAQ (reference sequence). V was shortened by 6 bases and J by 2 bases, with 20 bases between the two germline ends. The CDR3 nucleotides read TGTGCCAGCAGTCTTGTAGTGACTTCCTCAACCTACGAGCAGTACTTC. This gives the protein CASSLVVTSSTYEQYF.

This rearrangement joins TRBV10-3 to TRBJ2-1, with 15 bases fitting TRBD2. Germline lookup yields CDR1 ENHRY and CDR2 SYGVKD. This CDR3 region has 17 residues. Losses at the gene ends were 4 bases for V and 5 bases for J; bases not matched to a gene: 6. In DNA, the CDR3 is TGTGCCATCAGTGCAACGGGACTAGCGGGAGGAGACAATGAGCAGTTCTTC. Encoded protein: CAISATGLAGGDNEQFF.

This clone was seen a few times. The chain is built from TRBV30 and TRBJ1-1, with 12 nucleotides matching TRBD1. The J segment lost 11 bases and the V segment lost 4 bases, leaving 14 bases of the junction unmatched. This CDR3 has 15 amino acids. Germline CDR1 reads GTSNPN; CDR2 reads SVGIG (reference sequence). This CDR3 is CAWKTSGTGGFGAFF. CDR3 DNA: TGTGCCTGGAAAACATCCGGGACAGGGGGCTTCGGTGCTTTCTTT. The full variable domain, its missing parts supplied by reference TRBV30 and TRBJ1-1, is SQTIHQWPATLVQPVGSPLSLECTVEGTSNPNLYWYRQAAGRGLQLLFYSVGIGQISSEVPQNLSASRPQDRQFILSSKKLLLSDSGFYLCAWKTSGTGGFGAFFGQGTRLTVV.

This chain joins TRBV9 and TRBJ1-1; the D gene is possibly TRBD1 (6 bases). The CDR3 runs 14 residues. V lost 2 bases to trimming and J lost 2 bases, with 10 bases between them. Per the germline V gene, CDR1 is SGDLS and CDR2 is YYNGEE. This CDR3 is CASSVTDSNTEAFF. CDR3 in DNA: TGTGCCAGCAGCGTCACGGACAGTAACACTGAAGCTTTCTTT.

V usage is TRBV6-4 and J usage is TRBJ2-3; TRBD1 is a possible D gene (5 bases). CDR3 size: 13 residues. CDR1 is MRHNA, CDR2 SNTAGT, per germline. Trimming left V 0 bases short and J 6 bases short, with 7 bases between. The DNA of the CDR3 is TGTGCCAGCAGTGACTCAAGGGGTGATACGCAGTATTTT. It is translated as CASSDSRGDTQYF.

The V call is TRBV5-4, the J call TRBJ2-1; 9 bases line up with TRBD1. This CDR3 contains 16 residues. With V trimmed by 4 bases and J by 3 bases, 8 bases remained unmatched. Germline values: CDR1 SGHNT, CDR2 YYREEE (reference sequence). CDR3 nucleotides: TGTGCCAGCAGCGACTCCGGGACAGGGCACTACAATGAGCAGTTCTTC. Protein sequence: CASSDSGTGHYNEQFF.

The V and J genes are TRBV5-6 and TRBJ1-5; possibly TRBD1 for D (6 bases). Germline V gene data show CDR1 as SGHDT and CDR2 as YYEEEE. The CDR3 is made up of 15 amino acids. Trimming shortened V by 4 bases and J by 4 bases, and 15 bases separated the two germline ends. In DNA form, the CDR3 reads TGTGCCAGCAGCCGACAGGCCCATCCAAATCAGCCCCAGCATTTT. Its protein product is CASSRQAHPNQPQHF.

The J gene is TRBJ1-1, the V gene TRBV7-9; D is uncertain. The CDR3 runs to 13 residues. Per germline, CDR1 SEHNR and CDR2 FQNEAQ (reference sequence). Trimming removed 5 bases from V and 6 bases from J, with 13 bases in between. CDR3 residues: CASSLRLWSEAFF. For the CDR3, the DNA is TGTGCCAGCAGCCTTAGATTGTGGTCTGAAGCTTTCTTT.

This chain joins TRBV2 and TRBJ2-2; maybe TRBD2 (5 bases). Trimming cost V 6 bases and J 4 bases, with 9 bases left between them. The CDR3 consists of 13 residues. CDR1 SNHLY and CDR2 FYNNEI come from the germline V gene. Written as DNA, the CDR3 is TGTGCCAGCAGAGCTACTAGCACCGGGGAGCTGTTTTTT. It is translated as CASRATSTGELFF.

Only a few counts were recorded for this clone. The chain links TRBV15 to TRBJ2-5; D might be TRBD1 (6 bases). The germline gives CDR1 LNHNV, CDR2 YYDKDF (reference sequence). The CDR3 has 15 amino acids. V lost 4 bases, J lost 5 bases, and 17 bases lay in between. CDR3 protein: CATSKGQLNSETQYF. The CDR3 DNA sequence: TGTGCCACCAGCAAAGGACAGTTGAACTCGGAGACCCAGTACTTC.

The chain recombines TRBV5-6 with TRBJ2-3; TRBD2 might be the D (6 bases). This CDR3 comprises 15 residues. Germline V lookup: CDR1 SGHDT, CDR2 YYEEEE. Trimming stripped 7 bases from V and 4 bases from J, with 19 bases between. CDR3 nucleotide sequence: TGTGCCAGCTCTGGGGCCACTAGCTTATCAGATACGCAGTATTTT. Amino acid sequence: CASSGATSLSDTQYF.

This chain links TRBV10-3 with TRBJ1-5; no definite D call. The germline V gene encodes CDR1 ENHRY and CDR2 SYGVKD. This CDR3 spans 12 amino acids. Trimming shortened V by 2 bases and J by 10 bases, and 9 bases separated the two germline ends. CDR3 region: CAISEGSEPQHF. DNA for the CDR3: TGTGCCATCAGTGAGGGCAGCGAACCCCAGCATTTT.

V and J are TRBV18 and TRBJ2-1; 10 bases are shared with TRBD2. The CDR3 is made up of 15 amino acids. Germline V gene lookup returns CDR1 KGHSH and CDR2 LQKENI. J gave up 4 bases and V 5 bases, and 5 bases lay outside the gene matches. CDR3 residues: CASSVGLAEYNEQFF. The CDR3 nucleotides are TGTGCCAGCTCAGTCGGACTAGCGGAGTACAATGAGCAGTTCTTC.

This chain uses TRBV28 with TRBJ2-7; TRBD2 is a possible D gene (5 bases). The V gene lost 4 bases and the J gene lost 0 bases, with 13 bases spanning the gap. Germline CDR1 and CDR2: MDHEN and SYDVKM. The CDR3 consists of 15 residues. The CDR3 region is CASSSGITSSYEQYF. For the CDR3, the DNA is TGTGCCAGCAGTTCCGGGATTACCAGCTCCTACGAGCAGTACTTC.

This clone was detected only once. This chain links TRBV2 with TRBJ2-5, with D unclear. Trimming took 3 bases from V and 4 from J, leaving 3 bases between them. CDR3 size: 11 residues. CDR1 is SNHLY and CDR2 is FYNNEI in the germline V gene. In DNA form, the CDR3 reads TGTGCCAGCAGTGACAGAGAGACCCAGTACTTC. Protein sequence: CASSDRETQYF.

V gene TRBV6-1 combines with J gene TRBJ1-5; D remains unclear. Trimming took off 2 bases at V and 4 bases at J, with 9 bases between the two ends. Germline values: CDR1 MNHNS, CDR2 SASEGT. The CDR3 extends over 14 amino acids. CDR3 bases: TGTGCCAGCAGTGAAAACAGATTTAATCAGCCCCAGCATTTT. Translated, it gives CASSENRFNQPQHF.

The gene calls are TRBV5-5 and TRBJ2-7, with D uncertain. From germline, CDR1 is SGHKS and CDR2 YYEKEE (reference sequence). Between the trimmed V and J ends, which lost 5 bases and 2 bases, there was a span of 8 bases. This CDR3 comprises 12 residues. The CDR3 is CASRGRTYEQYF. DNA of the CDR3: TGTGCCAGCAGGGGCAGGACCTACGAGCAGTACTTC.

Of note for this clone: Germline is not matched at one junction end, which may reflect a read error. The V call is TRBV7-7, the J call TRBJ2-1; 8 bases line up with TRBD2. The CDR3 runs 17 residues. Per the germline V gene, CDR1 is SSHAT and CDR2 is FNYEAQ (reference sequence). The CDR3: CASSRLPRPGGNNEQFF. The CDR3 DNA is TGTGCTAGCAGCCGCCTTCCCCGGCCGGGAGGGAACAATGAGCAGTTCTTC.

V usage is TRBV3-1 (or the pseudogene TRBV3-2) and J usage is TRBJ1-4; D is undetermined. CDR1 is LGHDT, CDR2 YNNKEL, per germline (reference sequence). The CDR3 runs to 12 residues. V was pared by 0 bases and J by 12 bases, with 8 bases between. DNA of the CDR3: TGTGCCAGCAGCCAAGATCTGTCCCAACTGTTTTTT. Translating it yields CASSQDLSQLFF.

This chain uses TRBV7-2 with TRBJ2-3; maybe TRBD2 (5 bases). The V end was cut by 7 bases, the J end by 3 bases, with 11 bases between. The CDR3 extends over 13 amino acids. Germline CDR1 SGHTA, CDR2 FQGNSA. This chain's CDR3 is CASTDRGTDTQYF. DNA of the CDR3: TGTGCCAGCACCGACCGGGGTACAGATACGCAGTATTTT.